Following are 18 T cell receptor beta chains from one sample sequenced in a study of blood T cell repertoires in COVID-19. Clones were read by immunoSEQ multiplex PCR, and TCRdb kept only the in-frame ones, dropping some. Of 440,000 or so clones in the sample, roughly 90% were seen once. Sample: peripheral blood. The receptors shown here come from a woman between 35 and 50 years old with COVID-19, enrolled during active disease.

The rearrangement links TRBV27 to TRBJ1-1; D ambiguous. With 6 bases removed from V and 4 bases from J, the gap between germline ends came to 12 bases. Per the germline V gene, CDR1 is MNHEY and CDR2 is SMNVEV (reference sequence). This CDR3 is 13 amino acids long. The CDR3 loop is CASRIQPATEAFF. CDR3 coding DNA: TGTGCCAGCAGGATACAGCCGGCCACTGAAGCTTTCTTT.

The gene calls are TRBV13 and TRBJ1-2; no clear D. The CDR3 is 15 amino acids. With 1 base removed from V and 3 bases from J, the gap between germline ends came to 12 bases. CDR1 is PRHDT and CDR2 is FYEKMQ in the germline V gene (reference sequence). CDR3 protein: CASSLALANYYGYTF. In DNA, the CDR3 is TGTGCCAGCAGCTTAGCCCTCGCCAACTACTATGGCTACACCTTC.

This chain uses TRBV7-2 with TRBJ1-5, with 11 bases aligning to TRBD1. Trimming removed 5 bases from V and 0 bases from J; junction bases left unmatched: 12. This CDR3 spans 19 amino acids. Germline V lookup: CDR1 SGHTA, CDR2 FQGNSA. Written as DNA, the CDR3 is TGTGCCAGCAGCCCGAAATGGACAGGGGGCGCGGATAGCAATCAGCCCCAGCATTTT. It yields the protein CASSPKWTGGADSNQPQHF.

The J gene is TRBJ2-5, the V gene TRBV11-2; 15 bases are a match to TRBD2. CDR3 length equals 16 residues. J was trimmed by 5 bases and V by 4 bases; bases with no gene match: 5. The germline CDR1 and CDR2 sequences are SGHAT and FQNNGV. CDR3 residues: CASSSGTSGGRETQYF. The CDR3 coding sequence is TGTGCCAGCAGCTCAGGGACTAGCGGGGGGCGGGAGACCCAGTACTTC.

The chain is built from TRBV7-2 and TRBJ1-1, with D maybe TRBD1 (5 bases). Germline CDR1 and CDR2: SGHTA and FQGNSA. Trimming pared 1 base from V and 10 bases from J, leaving 16 bases between. The CDR3 is 14 amino acids. In DNA form, the CDR3 reads TGTGCCAGCAGCTTAGAATTCTCGGGACTCGGAGCTTTCTTT. It specifies CASSLEFSGLGAFF. Full variable domain (remainder filled in from reference TRBV7-2 and TRBJ1-1): GAGVSQSPSNKVTEKGKDVELRCDPISGHTALYWYRQSLGQGLEFLIYFQGNSAPDKSGLPSDRFSAERTGGSVSTLTIQRTQQEDSAVYLCASSLEFSGLGAFFGQGTRLTVV.

The J gene is TRBJ1-5, the V gene TRBV24-1; TRBD1 matches at 7 bases. Germline V gives CDR1 KGHDR, CDR2 SFDVKD. Trimming cost V 4 bases and J 7 bases; bases outside gene matches: 6. The CDR3 runs 14 residues. The CDR3 nucleotides read TGTGCCACCAGTGACCGGGACAGTTGGCAGCCCCAGCATTTT. It encodes CATSDRDSWQPQHF.

In this sample, this clone turned up once. The J gene is TRBJ2-7, the V gene TRBV3-1 (or the pseudogene TRBV3-2); D is unclear. The CDR3 sequence is 15 residues long. Germline V gene sequence: CDR1 LGHDT, CDR2 YNNKEL (reference sequence). V gave up 0 bases and J gave up 1 base, with 10 bases separating them. CDR3 sequence (DNA): TGTGCCAGCAGCCAAGAAGTAGAAGAATCCTACGAGCAGTACTTC. Its protein product is CASSQEVEESYEQYF.

V and J are TRBV6-2 or TRBV6-3 and TRBJ2-7, with 8 bases aligning to TRBD1. The germline V gene encodes CDR1 MNHEY and CDR2 SVGEGT. After removal of 0 bases from V and 2 bases from J, the junction contained 3 bases not matched to a gene. The CDR3 loop spans 15 amino acids. CDR3 nucleotide sequence: TGTGCCAGCAGTTACTCTCAGGGGGCTCCCTACGAGCAGTACTTC. Translation gives CASSYSQGAPYEQYF.

This chain connects TRBV7-2 to TRBJ1-4; 7 bases align to TRBD1. Germline trimming cut 6 bases from V and 8 bases from J; bases unmatched to any gene: 9. The CDR3 has 14 residues. Germline-derived CDR1 and CDR2 are SGHTA and FQGNSA. The CDR3 nucleotides read TGTGCCAGCAGTCAGGGGGTAAAAAGAGAAAAACTGTTTTTT. Protein product: CASSQGVKREKLFF.

Written as DNA, the CDR3 is TGTGCCAGCAGCGGCTGGGACAGCATGAACACTGAAGCTTTCTTT. This sequence encodes CASSGWDSMNTEAFF. The chain combines TRBV7-2 with TRBJ1-1, with TRBD1 matching 7 bases. This CDR3 region has 15 residues. Trimming at V came to 5 bases and at J to 0 bases, leaving 6 bases not matched to a gene. Germline V lookup: CDR1 SGHTA, CDR2 FQGNSA.

V and J are TRBV15 and TRBJ1-2, with TRBD1 identical over 7 bases. Looked up from germline, CDR1 is LNHNV and CDR2 is YYDKDF (reference sequence). J was trimmed by 2 bases and V by 1 base; bases with no gene match: 7. This CDR3 comprises 16 residues. CDR3 sequence (DNA): TGTGCCACCAGCAGAGGAGGGGGCGGGGGGAACTATGGCTACACCTTC. Protein: CATSRGGGGGNYGYTF.

The chain uses TRBV5-1 and TRBJ1-1, with D possibly matching TRBD1 (5 bases). V lost 0 bases, J lost 4 bases, and 10 bases lay in between. CDR1 and CDR2 from the germline V gene are SGHRS and YFSETQ. The CDR3 runs to 14 residues. DNA for the CDR3: TGCGCCAGCAGCTTGGAATGGCAGGGCACTGAAGCTTTCTTT. It codes for CASSLEWQGTEAFF.

This clone was seen a handful of times. This chain connects TRBV30 to TRBJ1-4; TRBD1 matches at 9 bases. The V gene's germline CDR1 is GTSNPN and CDR2 SVGIG (reference sequence). J was trimmed by 4 bases and V by 3 bases; bases with no gene match: 6. The CDR3 loop spans 15 amino acids. The CDR3 region is CAWSPGQGINEKLFF. Written as DNA, the CDR3 is TGTGCCTGGAGCCCCGGACAGGGGATTAATGAAAAACTGTTTTTT.

On this clone itself: Different DNA sequences within this sample yield the same CDR3. The chain carries TRBV9 and TRBJ1-5; the match to TRBD1 covers 7 bases. Germline V CDR1 and CDR2: SGDLS, YYNGEE. This CDR3 is 15 amino acids long. J was trimmed by 0 bases and V by 3 bases; bases with no gene match: 3. DNA of the CDR3: TGTGCCAGCAGCGCAGGGGGTTATAGCAATCAGCCCCAGCATTTT. Encoded protein: CASSAGGYSNQPQHF.

This chain links TRBV30 with TRBJ1-3; the match to TRBD1 covers 10 bases. This CDR3 region has 17 residues. The junction had 9 bases not matched to a gene; V was cut back by 4 bases and J by 0 bases. The germline V gene encodes CDR1 GTSNPN and CDR2 SVGIG (reference sequence). CDR3 bases: TGTGCCTGGACTCGGACAGGGGGGCCCCGCTCTGGAAACACCATATATTTT. Translation: CAWTRTGGPRSGNTIYF.

For this clone: The same CDR3 arises from other DNA sequences in this sample as well. The genes are TRBV11-2 and TRBJ2-7; 13 bases map to TRBD2. The CDR3 runs to 15 residues. Trimming at V came to 5 bases and at J to 4 bases, leaving 5 bases not matched to a gene. Germline CDR1 reads SGHAT; CDR2 reads FQNNGV. CDR3 residues: CASSPRTSGSYEQYF. DNA for the CDR3: TGTGCCAGCAGCCCCCGGACTAGCGGGAGTTACGAGCAGTACTTC.

The count of this clone is one. J is TRBJ1-3 and V is TRBV6-5; 8 nucleotides agree with TRBD1. The CDR3 is 15 amino acids. Germline values: CDR1 MNHEY, CDR2 SVGAGI. V was clipped by 4 bases and J by 0 bases; unmatched bases: 2. The CDR3 loop is CASSSTGGSGNTIYF. The CDR3 DNA reads TGTGCCAGCAGTTCCACAGGGGGCTCTGGAAACACCATATATTTT.

The chain carries TRBV4-3 and TRBJ2-1; perhaps TRBD2 as D (6 bases). The germline V gene encodes CDR1 LGHNA and CDR2 YSLEER. The ends were cut back, 1 base at V and 9 bases at J, with 19 bases in the middle. This CDR3 comprises 16 residues. The CDR3 coding sequence is TGCGCCAGCAGCCAAGTGTGGGACTCCGGGGCCAGTGAGCAGTTCTTC. Protein sequence: CASSQVWDSGASEQFF.